This TCR beta chain was sequenced during a study of shared clonotypes between healthy human individuals. Regarding the study as a whole: The researchers took only blood, and tissue repertoires probably look different. The represented genetic and exposure-history diversity was limited by the small number of donors. The study found lower generation probabilities in non-shared clonotypes than in those shared by all four donors.

Points on this clone: The antigen is unknown.

V gave up 1 base and J gave up 2 bases, with 17 bases separating them. The CDR3 totals 18 residues. Germline V CDR1 and CDR2: LGHNA, YNFKEQ. Sequencing was at deep level. The table came from immunoSEQ multiplex PCR; TCRdb's copy has only in-frame clones and leaves some out. This sample carries 800,000 or so clones, about 96% of them seen once, and the ten largest clones take over 0.2%. CD45RO-negative CD8 cells positively selected for CCR7 made up the naive population, which excluded terminally differentiated effector memory CD45RA+ cells. This clonotype was sampled from a young man in good health. The sequencing sample was made of naive CD8+ T cells sorted from blood. V usage is TRBV4-2 and J usage is TRBJ2-2, with D tentatively TRBD1 or TRBD2 (5 bases each). CDR3 amino acids: CASSQVGDLLPNTGELFF. For the CDR3, the DNA is TGTGCCAGCAGCCAAGTAGGGGACCTCTTACCCAACACCGGGGAGCTGTTTTTT.